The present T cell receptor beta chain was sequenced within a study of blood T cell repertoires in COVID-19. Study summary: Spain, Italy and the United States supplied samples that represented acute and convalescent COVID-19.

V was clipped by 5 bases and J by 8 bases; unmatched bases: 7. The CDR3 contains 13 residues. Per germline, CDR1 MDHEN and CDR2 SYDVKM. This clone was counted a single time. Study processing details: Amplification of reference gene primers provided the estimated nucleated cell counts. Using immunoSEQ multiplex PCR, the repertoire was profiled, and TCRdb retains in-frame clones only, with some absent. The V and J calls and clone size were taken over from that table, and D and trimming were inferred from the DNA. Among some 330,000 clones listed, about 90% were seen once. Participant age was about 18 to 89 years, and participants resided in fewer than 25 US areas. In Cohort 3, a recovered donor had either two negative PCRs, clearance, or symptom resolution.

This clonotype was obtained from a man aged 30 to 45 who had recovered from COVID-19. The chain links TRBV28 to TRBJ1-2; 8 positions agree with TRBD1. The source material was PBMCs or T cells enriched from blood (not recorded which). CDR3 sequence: CASSPTGAGGYTF. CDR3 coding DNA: TGTGCCAGCAGTCCGACAGGGGCGGGAGGCTACACCTTC.